The source of this T cell receptor beta chain is a study of Graves' ophthalmopathy and Graves' hyperthyroidism. Study as a whole: At initial diagnosis, peripheral blood was obtained, and this preceded any treatment.

Reliance was placed on clinical symptoms, serum thyroxine, TRAb, thyroid ultrasound and orbital computed tomography for diagnosis. The PBMCs used were ones drawn from approximately 10 ml of fresh peripheral blood. RNA transcripts yielded amplified TCR beta CDR3 regions. Scientists carried out first-round RT-PCR using HTBI primers and then a second-round multiplex PCR. In TCRdb, the multiplex PCR reads were re-called with MiXCR into one record per CDR3 protein. The data hold 300,000 to 400,000 distinct CDR3 sequences, with about a sixth observed a single time. Study conclusions and caveats: Blood also harbored most expanded thyroid clonotypes above 0.001 frequency.

In its sample, this clonotype was seen many times. The antigen is unknown. Input material: peripheral blood. The TCR was taken from an adult man with Graves' ophthalmopathy.

CDR3 nucleotides: TGCAGTGCAGCGGGGCAGATCGCTAACTATGGCTACACCTTC. Its protein is CSAAGQIANYGYTF. The chain couples TRBV20-1 to TRBJ1-2, with a tentative D call TRBD1 (5 bases). The germline CDR1 and CDR2 sequences are DFQATT and SNEGSKA (reference sequence). The CDR3 has 14 residues. The V and J ends lost 6 bases and 0 bases respectively, with 14 bases between them.